The 31 T cell receptor beta chains given below trace back to one sample, sequenced in a study of PD-L1 blockade in urothelial cancer. Measured with immunoSEQ multiplex PCR; TCRdb has only the in-frame clones, and not every one. The data contain about 86,000 clones, 85% to 90% of them singletons. The time point is: pretreatment peripheral blood. The sequenced sample was PBMCs, obtained around atezolizumab (anti-PD-L1) treatment. These receptors were taken from a man in his 60s with urothelial cancer.

This chain uses TRBV5-6 with TRBJ2-7; possible D gene TRBD1, 6 bases. The V gene lost 5 bases and the J gene lost 5 bases, with 14 bases spanning the gap. From germline, CDR1 is SGHDT and CDR2 YYEEEE. There are 13 residues in the CDR3. The CDR3 bases are TGTGCCAGCAGTAGGACAGCCCACGACGAGCAGTACTTC. Protein sequence: CASSRTAHDEQYF.

This clone was detected only a few times. This chain links TRBV27 with TRBJ1-6, with TRBD1 matching over 7 bases. The CDR3 runs 14 residues. The germline V gene has CDR1 MNHEY and CDR2 SMNVEV (reference sequence). V lost 2 bases and J lost 10; bases outside the gene matches: 5. The CDR3 loop is CASSLRQGGSPLHF. The CDR3 DNA follows: TGTGCCAGCAGTTTACGTCAGGGGGGCTCACCCCTCCACTTT.

Regarding this clone: At one end the junction does not follow the germline gene, possibly because of a read error. This chain joins TRBV7-7 and TRBJ2-1; TRBD2 matches at 9 bases. The CDR3 has 14 residues. CDR1 and CDR2 from the germline V gene are SSHAT and FNYEAQ (reference sequence). CDR3 loop: CASSLSGRNGEQFF. CDR3 coding DNA: TGTGCTAGCAGCTTGAGCGGGAGGAACGGAGAGCAGTTCTTC.

The rearrangement uses TRBV18 and TRBJ2-3; D perhaps matches TRBD2 (5 bases). CDR3 length: 13 residues. V lost 5 bases and J lost 3, with 9 bases in between. CDR1 is KGHSH and CDR2 is LQKENI in the germline V gene. For the CDR3, the DNA is TGTGCCAGCTCAGGACCGGGAACAGATACGCAGTATTTT. Translating it yields CASSGPGTDTQYF. The entire variable domain, with the rest obtained from reference TRBV18 and TRBJ2-3, is as follows: NAGVMQNPRHLVRRRGQEARLRCSPMKGHSHVYWYRQLPEEGLKFMVYLQKENIIDESGMPKERFSAEFPKEGPSILRIQQVVRGDSAAYFCASSGPGTDTQYFGPGTRLTVL.

The chain carries TRBV15 and TRBJ2-6, with 10 bases identical to TRBD2. Germline CDR1 and CDR2: LNHNV and YYDKDF (reference sequence). Trimming removed 0 bases from V and 0 bases from J; junction bases left unmatched: 8. The CDR3 spans 20 residues. CDR3 nucleotide sequence: TGTGCCACCAGCAGAGATGGATTTGGACTAGCGGCCTCTGGGGCCAACGTCCTGACTTTC. Its translation: CATSRDGFGLAASGANVLTF.

The chain employs TRBV7-3 and TRBJ2-1, with TRBD2 matching over 11 bases. The CDR3 has 16 residues. Germline V gene sequence: CDR1 SGHTA, CDR2 FQGTGA. V gave up 2 bases and J gave up 7 bases; unmatched junction bases: 7. Written as DNA, the CDR3 is TGTGCCAGCAGCTTATCCTTAGCGGGAGGGCGGAATGAGCAGTTCTTC. The encoded protein is CASSLSLAGGRNEQFF.

The CDR3 loop reads CASSTQGVNTEAFF. In DNA, the CDR3 is TGTGCCAGCTCAACACAGGGAGTGAACACTGAAGCTTTCTTT. V gene TRBV18 combines with J gene TRBJ1-1; maybe TRBD1 (6 bases). V gave up 5 bases and J gave up 0 bases, with 10 bases separating them. This CDR3 spans 14 amino acids. In germline, CDR1 is KGHSH, CDR2 LQKENI. Based on the CDR3 plus reference TRBV18 and TRBJ1-1, the full variable domain is NAGVMQNPRHLVRRRGQEARLRCSPMKGHSHVYWYRQLPEEGLKFMVYLQKENIIDESGMPKERFSAEFPKEGPSILRIQQVVRGDSAAYFCASSTQGVNTEAFFGQGTRLTVV.

The rearrangement uses TRBV2 and TRBJ1-2; no definite D call. Deletions cut 8 bases from V and 6 bases from J, with 4 bases between. Germline V gene lookup returns CDR1 SNHLY and CDR2 FYNNEI. This CDR3 spans 9 amino acids. The CDR3 reads CASRDGYTF. DNA for the CDR3: TGTGCCAGCCGGGATGGCTACACCTTC. The full variable domain, with the rest looked up from reference TRBV2 and TRBJ1-2, is EPEVTQTPSHQVTQMGQEVILRCVPISNHLYFYWYRQILGQKVEFLVSFYNNEISEKSEIFDDQFSVERPDGSNFTLKIRSTKLEDSAMYFCASRDGYTFGSGTRLTVV.

The J gene is TRBJ2-1, the V gene TRBV18; 14 bases are a match to TRBD2. Looked up from germline, CDR1 is KGHSH and CDR2 is LQKENI. CDR3 size: 20 residues. With V trimmed by 3 bases and J by 3 bases, 13 bases remained unmatched. The CDR3 DNA follows: TGTGCCAGCTCACCTCGACTAGCGGGAGGGCCGGTTGGGCGCTACAATGAGCAGTTCTTC. It encodes CASSPRLAGGPVGRYNEQFF.

V and J are TRBV18 and TRBJ1-6; tentative D call: TRBD1 (5 bases). V was clipped by 2 bases and J by 10 bases, with 12 bases between them. This CDR3 has 14 residues. Germline V gives CDR1 KGHSH, CDR2 LQKENI. CDR3 in DNA: TGTGCCAGCTCACCAGGCAGGGACTCGTCACCCCTCCACTTT. Amino acids: CASSPGRDSSPLHF.

The rearrangement joins TRBV9 to TRBJ1-5; perhaps TRBD1 as D (6 bases). Germline V CDR1 and CDR2: SGDLS, YYNGEE. Trimming took off 4 bases at V and 2 bases at J, with 13 bases between the two ends. CDR3 size: 15 residues. The CDR3 nucleotides read TGTGCCAGCAGCCCGGGGGGCTGGGGCAATCAGCCCCAGCATTTT. Protein: CASSPGGWGNQPQHF.

The V call is TRBV7-6, the J call TRBJ1-2, with 9 nucleotides matching TRBD1. The CDR3 loop spans 13 amino acids. The V gene end was trimmed by 3 bases and the J gene end by 4 bases; junction bases not matched to a gene: 0. CDR1 SGHVS and CDR2 FNYEAQ come from the germline V gene. The CDR3 sequence is CASSLDRGYGYTF. CDR3 bases: TGTGCCAGCAGCTTGGACAGGGGCTATGGCTACACCTTC. The full variable domain, rest sourced from reference TRBV7-6 and TRBJ1-2, is GAGVSQSPRYKVTKRGQDVALRCDPISGHVSLYWYRQALGQGPEFLTYFNYEAQQDKSGLPNDRFSAERPEGSISTLTIQRTEQRDSAMYRCASSLDRGYGYTFGSGTRLTVV.

The chain carries TRBV6-1 and TRBJ2-7, with D possibly TRBD1 on 5 matching bases. Trimming pared 2 bases from V and 4 bases from J, leaving 12 bases between. The CDR3 totals 14 residues. Germline V CDR1 and CDR2: MNHNS, SASEGT. CDR3 coding DNA: TGTGCCAGCAGTGAAATCCAGGGTCCATACGAGCAGTACTTC. Its translation is CASSEIQGPYEQYF.

The chain has TRBV7-9 and TRBJ1-2; no clear D gene. This CDR3 is built from 11 residues. Per germline, CDR1 SEHNR and CDR2 FQNEAQ (reference sequence). V lost 1 base and J 8 bases, leaving 5 bases between the germline ends. The CDR3 reads CASSLGQGYTF. The CDR3, as DNA: TGTGCCAGCAGCTTAGGGCAGGGCTACACCTTC.

This clone was observed a handful of times. The CDR3 loop reads CASRAGGVNTGELFF. CDR3 coding DNA: TGTGCCAGCAGGGCGGGGGGTGTAAACACCGGGGAGCTGTTTTTT. The gene calls are TRBV28 and TRBJ2-2, with 8 nucleotides matching TRBD2. The CDR3 runs to 15 residues. With V trimmed by 6 bases and J by 2 bases, 5 bases remained unmatched. Germline CDR1 is MDHEN and CDR2 is SYDVKM.

The chain carries TRBV19 and TRBJ2-1; TRBD2 aligns across 8 bases. Germline trimming cut 0 bases from V and 3 bases from J; bases unmatched to any gene: 7. Germline V gene lookup returns CDR1 LNHDA and CDR2 SQIVND (reference sequence). This CDR3 has 17 amino acids. The CDR3 loop is CASSIEGGRYGYNEQFF. The CDR3 DNA is TGTGCCAGTAGTATAGAGGGCGGGAGGTATGGCTACAATGAGCAGTTCTTC.

This clone was detected only once. The genes are TRBV9 and TRBJ2-1; 11 nucleotides line up with TRBD2. With V trimmed by 3 bases and J by 4 bases, 6 bases remained unmatched. Germline CDR1 and CDR2: SGDLS and YYNGEE. The CDR3 has 16 amino acids. The DNA for the CDR3 is TGTGCCAGCAGCGCGGGGGTAGCGGGAGGGTACAATGAGCAGTTCTTC. It is translated as CASSAGVAGGYNEQFF.

In the case of this clone: Sequence at one end of the junction differs from germline and may be a read error. The J gene is TRBJ2-7, the V gene TRBV7-7; weak D call: TRBD2 (6 bases). CDR1 SSHAT and CDR2 FNYEAQ come from the germline V gene (reference sequence). This CDR3 region has 14 residues. CDR3 sequence reads: CASSPGGSSYEQYF. The CDR3 coding sequence is TGTGCTAGCAGCCCAGGAGGGTCTTCCTACGAGCAGTACTTC.

The rearrangement uses TRBV2 and TRBJ1-2; no clear D gene. The CDR3 length is 14 residues. V lost 3 bases and J lost 4, with 12 bases in between. The V gene's germline CDR1 is SNHLY and CDR2 FYNNEI. The chain's CDR3 is CASSESFTVYGYTF. Here the CDR3 DNA reads TGTGCCAGCAGTGAGTCGTTTACGGTCTATGGCTACACCTTC.

This clone was detected only once. The chain uses TRBV19 and TRBJ2-7; 10 bases are a match to TRBD1. With 5 bases clipped from V and 1 base from J, the junction kept 5 bases outside the gene matches. Germline V lookup: CDR1 LNHDA, CDR2 SQIVND (reference sequence). This CDR3 region has 15 residues. CDR3 sequence: CASSRQGQGSYEQYF. In DNA form, the CDR3 reads TGTGCCAGTAGTCGTCAGGGACAGGGGTCCTACGAGCAGTACTTC.

The rearrangement joins TRBV5-1 to TRBJ2-3; 8 bases align to TRBD2. Germline CDR1 and CDR2: SGHRS and YFSETQ. The CDR3 sequence is 14 residues long. The ends lost 4 bases at V and 1 base at J; junction bases unmatched: 2. As DNA, the CDR3 is TGCGCCAGCAGCCGGGGGGGCGGCACAGATACGCAGTATTTT. Encoded protein: CASSRGGGTDTQYF. Based on the CDR3 plus reference TRBV5-1 and TRBJ2-3, the full variable domain is KAGVTQTPRYLIKTRGQQVTLSCSPISGHRSVSWYQQTPGQGLQFLFEYFSETQRNKGNFPGRFSGRQFSNSRSEMNVSTLELGDSALYLCASSRGGGTDTQYFGPGTRLTVL.

The rearrangement links TRBV7-2 to TRBJ2-7; tentative D call: TRBD1 (5 bases). Germline-derived CDR1 and CDR2 are SGHTA and FQGNSA. The CDR3 has 16 residues. Deletions cut 6 bases from V and 1 base from J, with 19 bases between. CDR3 nucleotide sequence: TGTGCCAGCAGAAAACCCAGCCAGGGTTGGTCCTACGAGCAGTACTTC. This gives the protein CASRKPSQGWSYEQYF.

V is TRBV5-1 and J is TRBJ2-7; TRBD1 matches at 10 bases. This CDR3 has 15 amino acids. With V trimmed by 4 bases and J by 2 bases, 6 bases remained unmatched. In germline, CDR1 is SGHRS, CDR2 YFSETQ. CDR3 nucleotide sequence: TGCGCCAGCAGCCACGGGACAGGGGTAACCTACGAGCAGTACTTC. Translated: CASSHGTGVTYEQYF. The variable domain in full, completed from reference TRBV5-1 and TRBJ2-7, reads KAGVTQTPRYLIKTRGQQVTLSCSPISGHRSVSWYQQTPGQGLQFLFEYFSETQRNKGNFPGRFSGRQFSNSRSEMNVSTLELGDSALYLCASSHGTGVTYEQYFGPGTRLTVT.

The chain combines TRBV30 with TRBJ2-7, with 8 bases that match TRBD2. Germline V gene data show CDR1 as GTSNPN and CDR2 as SVGIG (reference sequence). After removal of 3 bases from V and 5 bases from J, the junction contained 3 bases not matched to a gene. CDR3 length: 12 residues. CDR3: CAWRSGSDEQYF. CDR3 DNA sequence: TGTGCCTGGAGAAGCGGGAGCGACGAGCAGTACTTC.

The V call is TRBV7-2, the J call TRBJ2-1; D is unresolved. Germline V gene sequence: CDR1 SGHTA, CDR2 FQGNSA. The germline V and J ends were trimmed by 4 bases and 5 bases, with 9 bases remaining between them. This CDR3 has 13 residues. The CDR3 DNA follows: TGTGCCAGCAGCTCCTTCGGTGACAATGAGCAGTTCTTC. Protein: CASSSFGDNEQFF.

The rearrangement links TRBV28 to TRBJ1-2; 7 bases match TRBD1. J gave up 8 bases and V 5 bases, and 17 bases lay outside the gene matches. This CDR3 contains 16 residues. CDR1 MDHEN and CDR2 SYDVKM come from the germline V gene. The CDR3 nucleotides are TGTGCCAGCAGTATTATAGGAGGGGGCGATTTAATCGGCTACACCTTC. This sequence encodes CASSIIGGGDLIGYTF.

This clone has a single count. The chain employs TRBV2 and TRBJ2-7; 8 bases map to TRBD1. The ends lost 7 bases at V and 3 bases at J; junction bases unmatched: 23. CDR1 is SNHLY, CDR2 FYNNEI, per germline. The CDR3 covers 19 residues. CDR3 protein: CASTQSTGAADPEDYEQYF. CDR3 sequence (DNA): TGTGCCAGCACCCAATCGACAGGGGCTGCCGATCCGGAGGACTACGAGCAGTACTTC.

This chain uses TRBV7-6 with TRBJ2-5, with 10 bases that match TRBD1. V gave up 5 bases and J gave up 2 bases; unmatched junction bases: 8. This CDR3 comprises 16 residues. Germline loops: CDR1 SGHVS, CDR2 FNYEAQ. For the CDR3, the DNA is TGTGCCAGCAGCCTACGACGGGACAGGGGACAAGAGACCCAGTACTTC. The encoded protein is CASSLRRDRGQETQYF.

The chain employs TRBV7-8 and TRBJ2-2; 7 positions match TRBD1. The V segment lost 0 bases and the J segment 1 base; nucleotides outside the gene matches: 2. This CDR3 is built from 16 residues. The germline gives CDR1 SGHVS, CDR2 FQNEAQ. CDR3 sequence (DNA): TGTGCCAGCAGCTTAGCTTCAGGGGGGAACACCGGGGAGCTGTTTTTT. Translated, it gives CASSLASGGNTGELFF.

The rearrangement joins TRBV10-3 to TRBJ1-1, with D tentatively TRBD1 (6 bases). Germline V gene sequence: CDR1 ENHRY, CDR2 SYGVKD. There are 13 residues in the CDR3. The germline V and J ends were trimmed by 9 bases and 0 bases, with 11 bases remaining between them. In nucleotides, the CDR3 is TGTGCCATACAGGGAGACATGAACACTGAAGCTTTCTTT. Amino acid sequence: CAIQGDMNTEAFF.

The chain carries TRBV6-6 and TRBJ1-1, with 9 nucleotides matching TRBD1. The length of the CDR3 is 13 residues. Germline lookup yields CDR1 MNHNY and CDR2 SVGAGI (reference sequence). The junction had 2 bases not matched to a gene; V was cut back by 9 bases and J by 0 bases. CDR3 region: CASGQGLNTEAFF. CDR3 nucleotides: TGTGCCAGTGGACAGGGGCTGAACACTGAAGCTTTCTTT.